This section outlines one TCR beta chain sequence together with its context. The specificity of this receptor is unknown. Nothing much larger sits one base from this clone, and base qualities are not available. The trim is 4 bases for V and 0 bases for J, with a gap of 6 bases between the germline ends. Taken from cysteine to phenylalanine, the CDR3 has 13 residues. The sequence is cut down to CDR3 DNA, 39 bases in frame from base 1. From the germline V gene (reference sequence), CDR1 is LNHDA and CDR2 is SQIVND. The CDR3 regions of human TCRbeta chains were subjected to immunosequencing. The source study handled its data this way. Repertoire TCRs were checked for matches against a reference library of SARS-CoV-2-specific TCRs that had been generated using the MIRA antigen-specificity platform. Breadth meant the fraction of unique TCRs that were SARS-CoV-2-associated, whereas depth meant the fraction of total T cells that were SARS-CoV-2-associated. Using the MIRA data, each spike-specific TCR was mapped to the spike region that the TCR reacts to and placed in a CD4 or CD8 class. Log10-transformed breadth and depth values were compared by one-way ANOVA with Sidak's multiple comparisons tests. TCRdb holds this immuneACCESS table with in-frame rearrangements only. Some clones are missing; in checked studies, unresolved V genes explain under half, and the rest has no known cause. V, J and clone size are taken as reported in that table, and D and trimming were inferred from the DNA itself. The sample table shows about 130,000 clones, and more than 70% are seen once. Less than 11% of the sample is in the top ten clones.

This sample stems from a study of T cell responses to AZD1222 COVID-19 vaccine (dated by TCRdb to the early 2020s). For context, the study as a whole: AZD1222 recipients whose second dose came at about 4 weeks and those whose second dose came at about 12 weeks were combined into one group, since spike-specific TCR depth and breadth did not differ between the two schedules. Enrollment into the trials was organized by age into subgroups of 18-55, 56-69 and 70-plus years, and those subgroups contained roughly 160, 29 and 62 TCR-sequenced participants, respectively. TCR sequencing was performed for roughly 250 trial participants, of whom some 200 were given two doses of AZD1222 and around 26 were given two doses of MenACWY control vaccine. What the authors observed across the whole study: After two AZD1222 doses, both the breadth and the depth of spike-specific TCRs were significantly higher than at day 0 and than in MenACWY recipients. No day 14 peak-response samples were available, so repertoires were characterized only after the peak T cell response. In the small 56-69-year group, the increase in depth fell short of significance, most likely because of low power. Conclusions about previously exposed vaccinees were limited because only 6 or 7 AZD1222 recipients were SARS-CoV-2 seropositive at baseline. Reportedly, almost half of the unique spike-specific TCRs recognized epitopes lying outside the regions that are mutated in the B.1.351 and B.1.1.7 variants. CD4 TCRs associated with the vaccine covered the entire spike protein, and the dominant responses were in regions 160-218 and 743-854. Participants were mostly white British, with more females than males. The authors suggested clonal diversity may have been underestimated.

The meaning of the sample's time point label: baseline before first vaccination. The vaccinee samples were drawn from two UK trials, COV001 and COV002, one of which was a single-blind randomized controlled phase 2/3 trial testing AZD1222 (ChAdOx1 nCoV-19) in healthy adults. For TCRbeta chain sequencing, PBMC samples from trial participants were taken at day 0 and at day 28 after the second dose. The chain couples TRBV19 to TRBJ1-1; no D gene is confidently identified. This TCR derives from an adult in good health. Sequences were derived from peripheral blood, sampled on day 0 of AZD1222 vaccination. The CDR3 region has the sequence CASSRPLNTEAFF. The DNA is as follows: TGTGCCAGTAGTAGACCGCTGAACACTGAAGCTTTCTTT.